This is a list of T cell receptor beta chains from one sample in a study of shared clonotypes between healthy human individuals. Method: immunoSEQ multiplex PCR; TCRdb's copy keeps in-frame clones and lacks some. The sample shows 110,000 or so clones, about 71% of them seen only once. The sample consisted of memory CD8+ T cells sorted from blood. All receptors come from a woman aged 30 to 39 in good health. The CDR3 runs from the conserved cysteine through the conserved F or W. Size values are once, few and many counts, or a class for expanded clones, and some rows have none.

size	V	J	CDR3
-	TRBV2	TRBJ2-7	CASSGGQERSSYEQYF
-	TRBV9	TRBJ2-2	CASSVVGGVGTGELFF
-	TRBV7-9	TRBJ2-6	CASSLSSGANVLTF
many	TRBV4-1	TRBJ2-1	CASSPSQRNPYNEQFF
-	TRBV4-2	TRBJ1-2	CASSQEGVRDGIHGYTF
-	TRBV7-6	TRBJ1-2	CASSNPSGGEPNYGYTF
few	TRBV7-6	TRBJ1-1	CASSSRDKVTEAFF
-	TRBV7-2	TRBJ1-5	CASSFTGDTTSNQPQHF
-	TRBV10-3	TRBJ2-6	CAISELRTVDGASGANVLTF
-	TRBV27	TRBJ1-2	CASATNFQDRNYGYTF
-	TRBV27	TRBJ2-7	CASSLLKTPYEQYF
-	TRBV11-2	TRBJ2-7	CASSLPLGQTYEQYF
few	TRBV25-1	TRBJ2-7	CASSLTSLAGGTYEQYF
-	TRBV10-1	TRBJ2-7	CASNADRASYEQYF
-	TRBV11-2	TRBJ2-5	CASSLNRASQETQYF
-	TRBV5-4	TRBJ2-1	CASSLRDIPYNEQFF
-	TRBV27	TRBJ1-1	CASSPEARFNTEAFF
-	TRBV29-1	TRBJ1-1	CSVGGGRLKGTEAFF
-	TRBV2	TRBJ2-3	CASSWTRGADTQYF
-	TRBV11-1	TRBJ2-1	CASRRKEGVYNEQFF
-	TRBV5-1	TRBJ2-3	CASSQGWASGSKDTQYF
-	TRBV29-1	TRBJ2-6	CSVVGGHMGETSGANVLTF
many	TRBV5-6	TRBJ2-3	CASSFSGTNSDF
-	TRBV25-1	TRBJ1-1	CASSGGQGYTEAFF
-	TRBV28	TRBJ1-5	CASRANQPQHF
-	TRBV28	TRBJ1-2	CASRVPGPGGGYTF
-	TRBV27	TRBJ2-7	CASSLAYRYEQYF
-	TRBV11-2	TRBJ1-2	CASSPQSLGYWGYTF
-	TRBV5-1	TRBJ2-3	CASSFGQGASTDTQYF
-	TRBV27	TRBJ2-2	CASFQGTGELFF
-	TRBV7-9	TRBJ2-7	CASSSQGLDQYF
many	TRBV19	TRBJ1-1	CASSIWTANTEAFF
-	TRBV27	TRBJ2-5	CASSPGLAGGERETQYF
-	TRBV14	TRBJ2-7	CASSRDSLGEQYF
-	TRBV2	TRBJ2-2	CASNSDGSTGELFF
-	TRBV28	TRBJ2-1	CASSRLDGSVNEQFF
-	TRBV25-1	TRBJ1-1	CASGTANTEAFF
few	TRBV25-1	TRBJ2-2	CASSPRRELDTGELFF
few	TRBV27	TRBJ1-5	CASSLVGTGRQPQHF
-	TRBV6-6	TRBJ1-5	CASSADRQPQHF
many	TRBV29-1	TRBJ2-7	CSVLGREREQYF
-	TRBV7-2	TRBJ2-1	CASSLASSMNEQFF
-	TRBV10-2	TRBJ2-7	CASGGSPYEQYF
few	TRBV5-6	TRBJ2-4	CASSLTREATLLAKNIQYF